These 30 T cell receptor beta chains originate from one sample sequenced in a study of shared clonotypes between healthy human individuals. The repertoire was sequenced with immunoSEQ multiplex PCR; TCRdb's copy has only in-frame clones and lacks some. In the table there are some 1,400,000 clones, roughly 96% of which are singletons. The sample taken for sequencing was naive CD4+ T cells sorted from blood. The subset denotes: CD45RA+ positively selected. Receptors originate from a young man in good health.

V gene TRBV9 combines with J gene TRBJ2-1, with 8 bases aligning to TRBD2. This CDR3 spans 16 amino acids. Trimming removed 5 bases from V and 8 bases from J; junction bases left unmatched: 15. In germline, CDR1 is SGDLS, CDR2 YYNGEE. The CDR3 DNA reads as TGTGCCAGCAGTATAGCTGGGGGACTAGTTCACGATGAGCAGTTCTTC. Translated: CASSIAGGLVHDEQFF.

This clone was seen once. DNA of the CDR3: TGTGCCAGCATGGGAACATCTAGTGGCACAGATACGCAGTATTTT. It yields the protein CASMGTSSGTDTQYF. V is TRBV28 and J is TRBJ2-3; no definite D call. This CDR3 has 15 amino acids. V was trimmed by 7 bases and J by 1 base, leaving 15 bases between them. Germline V gene data show CDR1 as MDHEN and CDR2 as SYDVKM. The full variable domain, rest sourced from reference TRBV28 and TRBJ2-3, is DVKVTQSSRYLVKRTGEKVFLECVQDMDHENMFWYRQDPGLGLRLIYFSYDVKMKEKGDIPEGYSVSREKKERFSLILESASTNQTSMYLCASMGTSSGTDTQYFGPGTRLTVL.

This sequence joins TRBV19 and TRBJ1-5; D gene unclear. The CDR3 is 19 amino acids. V was clipped by 3 bases and J by 2 bases, with 23 bases between them. Germline CDR1 LNHDA, CDR2 SQIVND (reference sequence). CDR3 sequence: CASSILTLKAKKGNQPQHF. The CDR3 region has the DNA TGTGCCAGTAGTATCCTAACTCTTAAGGCAAAAAAAGGCAATCAGCCCCAGCATTTT.

The chain joins TRBV6-4 to TRBJ2-1, with 7 positions matching TRBD2. After removal of 3 bases from V and 0 bases from J, the junction contained 5 bases not matched to a gene. The CDR3 totals 16 residues. Per the germline V gene, CDR1 is MRHNA and CDR2 is SNTAGT. DNA of the CDR3: TGTGCCAGCAGTGAAAGGAGCGGGATCTCCTACAATGAGCAGTTCTTC. It translates to CASSERSGISYNEQFF.

This clone was detected once. The same CDR3 can be traced to other DNA sequences in this sample. V usage is TRBV2 and J usage is TRBJ2-2, with TRBD1 identical over 7 bases. The CDR3 is made up of 15 amino acids. V gave up 6 bases and J gave up 2 bases; unmatched junction bases: 6. Germline CDR1 reads SNHLY; CDR2 reads FYNNEI. CDR3 residues: CASRAGTVNTGELFF. In DNA form, the CDR3 reads TGTGCCAGCAGGGCCGGGACAGTTAACACCGGGGAGCTGTTTTTT. The full variable domain, completed using reference TRBV2 and TRBJ2-2, is EPEVTQTPSHQVTQMGQEVILRCVPISNHLYFYWYRQILGQKVEFLVSFYNNEISEKSEIFDDQFSVERPDGSNFTLKIRSTKLEDSAMYFCASRAGTVNTGELFFGEGSRLTVL.

The chain joins TRBV18 to TRBJ1-1; TRBD1 agrees at 7 bases. V dropped 0 bases and J dropped 4; count of bases not matched to a gene: 2. The CDR3 consists of 14 residues. The germline gives CDR1 KGHSH, CDR2 LQKENI. The CDR3 here is CASSPPSGGTEAFF. The CDR3 nucleotides read TGTGCCAGCTCACCACCTTCAGGGGGCACTGAAGCTTTCTTT.

This chain connects TRBV15 to TRBJ1-5; unclear D gene. Looked up from germline, CDR1 is LNHNV and CDR2 is YYDKDF (reference sequence). The V and J ends lost 1 base and 3 bases respectively, with 4 bases between them. CDR3 length: 13 amino acids. The CDR3 is CATSRAANQPQHF. The DNA for the CDR3 is TGTGCCACCAGCAGAGCAGCCAATCAGCCCCAGCATTTT.

The CDR3 DNA reads as TGTGCCAGCAGGCGGGAGGGCCTGGACACCGGGGAGCTGTTTTTT. This sequence encodes CASRREGLDTGELFF. The chain couples TRBV6-4 to TRBJ2-2, with 9 positions matching TRBD2. V was pared by 6 bases and J by 3 bases, with 5 bases of the junction left unmatched. This CDR3 is 15 amino acids long. Germline CDR1 reads MRHNA; CDR2 reads SNTAGT.

The rearrangement joins TRBV6-5 to TRBJ2-1; 9 bases line up with TRBD1. The CDR3 runs to 16 residues. V was clipped by 4 bases and J by 3 bases; unmatched bases: 7. Germline assignment: CDR1 MNHEY and CDR2 SVGAGI. Here the CDR3 DNA reads TGTGCCAGCAGTTTGATACAGGGGGCAAGCTACAATGAGCAGTTCTTC. Its protein is CASSLIQGASYNEQFF.

V and J are TRBV29-1 and TRBJ2-5; 13 bases are shared with TRBD2. V dropped 5 bases and J dropped 4; count of bases not matched to a gene: 4. The CDR3 has 14 amino acids. Germline V gives CDR1 SQVTM, CDR2 ANQGSEA. CDR3 in amino acids: CSVRTSGSLETQYF. The CDR3 nucleotides are TGCAGCGTTAGGACTAGCGGGAGTCTAGAGACCCAGTACTTC.

The chain couples TRBV13 to TRBJ2-1, with TRBD2 identical over 8 bases. CDR1 is PRHDT, CDR2 FYEKMQ, per germline (reference sequence). The CDR3 is 15 amino acids. With 0 bases clipped from V and 10 bases from J, the junction kept 8 bases outside the gene matches. The CDR3 protein is CASSLGLRGGREQFF. The DNA of the CDR3 is TGTGCCAGCAGCTTAGGCCTTAGGGGCGGGAGGGAGCAGTTCTTC.

J is TRBJ2-7 and V is TRBV5-1; a weak D match, TRBD2 (5 bases). Per the germline V gene, CDR1 is SGHRS and CDR2 is YFSETQ. The CDR3 sequence is 16 residues long. The V end lost 1 base, the J end lost 0 bases, and 14 bases lay between the germline ends. The CDR3 DNA is TGCGCCAGCAGCTTGTCAATCGGGCTAGCCTCCTACGAGCAGTACTTC. This codes for CASSLSIGLASYEQYF.

V usage is TRBV28 and J usage is TRBJ2-7, with D unresolved. Germline V gives CDR1 MDHEN, CDR2 SYDVKM. V lost 6 bases and J lost 6, with 15 bases in between. This CDR3 region has 13 residues. The CDR3 region is CASRRGGPGEQYF. In DNA, the CDR3 is TGTGCCAGCAGAAGAGGTGGACCGGGCGAGCAGTACTTC.

Only one count was recorded for this clone. CDR3 in DNA: TGTGCCAGCAGCACGCAGACAATCACAACTTACGAGCAGTACTTC. Amino acids: CASSTQTITTYEQYF. The chain combines TRBV5-6 with TRBJ2-7; D call uncertain. The V end was cut by 4 bases, the J end by 4 bases, with 18 bases between. The V gene's germline CDR1 is SGHDT and CDR2 YYEEEE. There are 15 residues in the CDR3.

The sample holds one count of this clone. The chain employs TRBV10-2 and TRBJ2-1; TRBD1 matches at 9 bases. Trimming cost V 8 bases and J 2 bases; bases outside gene matches: 7. The CDR3 extends over 15 amino acids. From germline, CDR1 is WSHSY and CDR2 SAAADI. The CDR3 DNA follows: TGCGCCAGCCGGTTGGGACAGGGCGCCTACAATGAGCAGTTCTTC. This codes for CASRLGQGAYNEQFF.

The chain links TRBV7-3 to TRBJ2-1, with 7 bases matching TRBD2. The ends lost 5 bases at V and 4 bases at J; junction bases unmatched: 8. The CDR3 totals 15 residues. Per the germline V gene, CDR1 is SGHTA and CDR2 is FQGTGA. The CDR3 bases are TGTGCCAGCAGCCACGGGCTAGCGGATTACAATGAGCAGTTCTTC. Its translation: CASSHGLADYNEQFF.

The chain couples TRBV5-1 to TRBJ2-1; 14 nucleotides agree with TRBD2. This CDR3 is 17 amino acids long. Germline V gene lookup returns CDR1 SGHRS and CDR2 YFSETQ. V dropped 2 bases and J dropped 7; count of bases not matched to a gene: 8. The CDR3 DNA reads TGCGCCAGCAGCTTAATGGCGACTAGCGGGAGGGTGAATGAGCAGTTCTTC. Translation: CASSLMATSGRVNEQFF.

The chain couples TRBV5-1 to TRBJ2-1; D ambiguous. The CDR3 consists of 15 residues. CDR1 is SGHRS and CDR2 is YFSETQ in the germline V gene. The V end was cut by 6 bases, the J end by 0 bases, with 13 bases between. The CDR3 sequence is CASNNLRSSYNEQFF. CDR3 nucleotide sequence: TGCGCCAGCAACAACCTAAGGAGCTCCTACAATGAGCAGTTCTTC.

The V gene is TRBV10-2, the J gene TRBJ2-5, with D perhaps assigned TRBD1 or TRBD2 (5 bases each). Germline V gives CDR1 WSHSY, CDR2 SAAADI. The CDR3 runs to 16 residues. The V and J ends lost 5 bases and 2 bases respectively, with 18 bases between them. CDR3 protein: CASSSRDPRGQETQYF. DNA for the CDR3: TGCGCCAGCAGTAGTCGGGACCCAAGGGGACAAGAGACCCAGTACTTC.

In this sample, this clone turned up once. This sequence joins TRBV6-1 and TRBJ1-1, with D perhaps matching TRBD1 (5 bases). Germline V lookup: CDR1 MNHNS, CDR2 SASEGT. Trimming left V 4 bases short and J 0 bases short, with 12 bases between. This CDR3 has 15 residues. CDR3 loop: CASSAGGWVNTEAFF. CDR3 sequence (DNA): TGTGCCAGCAGTGCGGGGGGGTGGGTGAACACTGAAGCTTTCTTT.

The chain carries TRBV6-6 and TRBJ2-5; D tentatively fits TRBD1 or TRBD2 (5 bases each). Per the germline V gene, CDR1 is MNHNY and CDR2 is SVGAGI (reference sequence). This CDR3 has 13 residues. Trimming shortened V by 2 bases and J by 4 bases, and 8 bases separated the two germline ends. This CDR3 reads CASSYRGRETQYF. The DNA for the CDR3 is TGTGCCAGCAGTTACCGGGGCAGAGAGACCCAGTACTTC.

This chain links TRBV19 with TRBJ2-2; D gene ambiguous. Germline V gene lookup returns CDR1 LNHDA and CDR2 SQIVND (reference sequence). The CDR3 consists of 14 residues. V lost 4 bases and J lost 1, with 7 bases in between. The CDR3 coding sequence is TGTGCCAGTAGTAGCTCCGAGAACACCGGGGAGCTGTTTTTT. This codes for CASSSSENTGELFF.

The chain is built from TRBV2 and TRBJ1-1; 7 bases match TRBD1. The CDR3 sequence is 15 residues long. V was pared by 4 bases and J by 1 base, with 6 bases of the junction left unmatched. The germline V gene encodes CDR1 SNHLY and CDR2 FYNNEI. CDR3 region: CASSVKGARNTEAFF. The DNA for the CDR3 is TGTGCCAGCAGTGTGAAGGGGGCGAGGAACACTGAAGCTTTCTTT.

This clone has a handful of counts. The chain uses TRBV6-5 and TRBJ2-2; the D is unclear. The germline V and J ends were trimmed by 6 bases and 7 bases, with 18 bases remaining between them. CDR1 MNHEY and CDR2 SVGAGI come from the germline V gene. The CDR3 loop spans 15 amino acids. The CDR3 DNA reads as TGTGCCAGCAGCCCCGCCTCGTTGGGCGTCGGGGAGCTGTTTTTT. It codes for CASSPASLGVGELFF.

V gene TRBV5-4 combines with J gene TRBJ2-4, with a weak D call TRBD2 (5 bases). The germline gives CDR1 SGHNT, CDR2 YYREEE (reference sequence). This CDR3 has 16 amino acids. Trimming stripped 2 bases from V and 0 bases from J, with 12 bases between. In DNA form, the CDR3 reads TGTGCCAGCAGCTTTGGAGGTGGGGAAGCCAAAAACATTCAGTACTTC. It codes for CASSFGGGEAKNIQYF.

This clone has only one observation. CDR3 sequence reads: CASSYSFVETQYF. In DNA, the CDR3 is TGTGCCAGCAGTTACTCGTTCGTGGAGACCCAGTACTTC. This chain links TRBV6-6 with TRBJ2-5; D gene uncertain. From germline, CDR1 is MNHNY and CDR2 SVGAGI (reference sequence). Deletions cut 0 bases from V and 5 bases from J, with 7 bases between. The CDR3 has 13 residues.

V gene TRBV15 combines with J gene TRBJ2-7; perhaps TRBD1 as D (5 bases). The CDR3 is 16 amino acids. Germline-derived CDR1 and CDR2 are LNHNV and YYDKDF (reference sequence). V was pared by 0 bases and J by 2 bases, with 14 bases between. The CDR3 reads CATSREVTGGAYEQYF. CDR3 DNA sequence: TGTGCCACCAGCAGAGAGGTCACAGGTGGGGCCTACGAGCAGTACTTC.

This CDR3 is CASSLELGGYEQYF. CDR3 DNA: TGTGCCAGCAGCTTAGAGTTGGGAGGCTACGAGCAGTACTTC. V usage is TRBV7-8 and J usage is TRBJ2-7; perhaps TRBD2 as D (6 bases). The CDR3 is 14 amino acids. Trimming cost V 1 base and J 3 bases, with 10 bases left between them. Germline lookup yields CDR1 SGHVS and CDR2 FQNEAQ.

This chain connects TRBV2 to TRBJ2-7; the match to TRBD1 covers 7 bases. V lost 3 bases, J lost 2 bases, and 7 bases stayed unmatched. CDR3 length equals 15 residues. Germline V gives CDR1 SNHLY, CDR2 FYNNEI. CDR3 sequence: CASSDPGQITYEQYF. The CDR3, as DNA: TGTGCCAGCAGTGATCCGGGACAGATTACCTACGAGCAGTACTTC.

This clone occurred once. The chain couples TRBV10-3 to TRBJ2-1, with 9 positions matching TRBD2. Germline V gene sequence: CDR1 ENHRY, CDR2 SYGVKD. This CDR3 is 14 amino acids long. Unmatched junction bases numbered 7, after V lost 9 bases and J lost 4 bases. The CDR3 DNA reads as TGTGCCATATTAGCGGGAGACAGATACAATGAGCAGTTCTTC. This sequence encodes CAILAGDRYNEQFF.